Presented here are 4 T cell receptor beta chains from one specimen sequenced in a study of cytomegalovirus exposure and HLA in healthy donors. Use of 60 Vbeta and 13 Jbeta primers characterized the PCR. Profiling relied on immunoSEQ multiplex PCR, and the TCRdb table lists in-frame clones only, not all of them. The data contain approximately 140,000 clones, more than 60% of them seen just once; the ten biggest clones take up 1.5% to 2%. Sequences were obtained from PBMCs. Receptors were obtained from a female donor in good health and CMV-seronegative.

This clone is a singleton in its sample. This rearrangement joins TRBV6-1 to TRBJ2-5; TRBD1 matches 8 bases. V shed 5 bases and J 5 bases; nucleotides not matched to a gene: 7. The V gene's germline CDR1 is MNHNS and CDR2 SASEGT. The CDR3 consists of 14 residues. CDR3 DNA: TGTGCCAGCAGTACTCAGGGGGCAGTTGAGACCCAGTACTTC. Translated, it gives CASSTQGAVETQYF.

On this clone itself: One junction end does not reproduce the germline sequence, and a read error may be involved. This chain links TRBV27 with TRBJ2-5; TRBD1 is a possible D gene (5 bases). Gene TRBJ2-7 matches the end of the DNA better, so the J call may be wrong. This CDR3 is built from 15 residues. Germline loops: CDR1 MNHEY, CDR2 SMNVEV (reference sequence). CDR3 region: CASSLSGDRPYEQYF. The CDR3 DNA sequence: TGTGCCAGCAGCTTATCCGGAGACAGACCCTACGAGCAGTACTTC.

The chain joins TRBV13 to TRBJ1-1; the D gene is possibly TRBD1 (5 bases). CDR3 length equals 14 residues. The germline V gene has CDR1 PRHDT and CDR2 FYEKMQ (reference sequence). Trimming removed 3 bases at V and 3 bases at J, with 11 bases between. The DNA for the CDR3 is TGTGCCAGCAGCTTTCAGGGAAGGGACACTGAAGCTTTCTTT. It encodes CASSFQGRDTEAFF.

This sequence joins TRBV7-9 and TRBJ1-1; D is possibly TRBD1 (5 bases). CDR1 is SEHNR, CDR2 FQNEAQ, per germline (reference sequence). V lost 1 base and J 8 bases, leaving 14 bases between the germline ends. The CDR3 has 14 amino acids. CDR3 bases: TGTGCCAGCAGCTTAGACCTCGACAGAGGCGAAGCTTTCTTT. Translated, it gives CASSLDLDRGEAFF.